This TCR beta chain was recovered during a study of beta chain features in type 1 diabetes. On this clone: Its target is unknown.

Overall study findings and caveats: Across all four CD4+ subsets, people with type 1 diabetes showed modestly shorter TCRB CDR3s.

Investigators reverse transcribed all isolated RNA, so they sequenced expressed TCRB transcripts. Only in-frame clones appear in the TCRdb table, and some are missing; sequencing was by immunoSEQ multiplex PCR. The sample has some 130,000 clones; about 10% are singletons. This CDR3 has 11 residues. Trimming removed 5 bases from V and 12 bases from J, with 11 bases in between. The germline CDR1 and CDR2 sequences are MNHNY and SVGAGI (reference sequence). The receptor comes from a man under 40 with type 1 diabetes. The specimen was central memory CD4+ T cells from blood. The chain recombines TRBV6-6 with TRBJ2-1; D is possibly TRBD1 (6 bases). The chain's CDR3 is CASSPGQLQFF. CDR3 DNA sequence: TGTGCCAGCAGTCCCGGACAGTTGCAGTTCTTC.